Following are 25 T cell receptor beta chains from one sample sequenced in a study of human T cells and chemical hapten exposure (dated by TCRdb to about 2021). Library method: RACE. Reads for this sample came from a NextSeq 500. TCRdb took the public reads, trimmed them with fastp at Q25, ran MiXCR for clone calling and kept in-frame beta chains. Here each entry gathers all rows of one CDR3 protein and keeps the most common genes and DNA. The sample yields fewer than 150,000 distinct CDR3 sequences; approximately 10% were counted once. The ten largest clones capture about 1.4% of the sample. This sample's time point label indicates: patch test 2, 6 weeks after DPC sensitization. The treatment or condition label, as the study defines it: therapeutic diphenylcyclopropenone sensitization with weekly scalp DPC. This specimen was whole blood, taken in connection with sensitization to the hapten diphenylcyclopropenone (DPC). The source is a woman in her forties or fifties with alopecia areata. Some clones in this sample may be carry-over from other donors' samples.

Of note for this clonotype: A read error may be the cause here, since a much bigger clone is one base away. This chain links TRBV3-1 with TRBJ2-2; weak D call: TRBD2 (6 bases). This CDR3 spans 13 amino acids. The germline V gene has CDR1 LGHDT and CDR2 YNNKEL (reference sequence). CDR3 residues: CASSQEMSGQLFF. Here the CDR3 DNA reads TGTGCCAGCAGCCAAGAAATGAGCGGGCAGCTGTTTTTT. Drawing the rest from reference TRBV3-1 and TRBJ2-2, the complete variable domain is DTAVSQTPKYLVTQMGNDKSIKCEQNLGHDTMYWYKQDSKKFLKIMFSYNNKELIINETVPNRFSPKSPDKAHLNLHINSLELGDSAVYFCASSQEMSGQLFFGEGSRLTVL.

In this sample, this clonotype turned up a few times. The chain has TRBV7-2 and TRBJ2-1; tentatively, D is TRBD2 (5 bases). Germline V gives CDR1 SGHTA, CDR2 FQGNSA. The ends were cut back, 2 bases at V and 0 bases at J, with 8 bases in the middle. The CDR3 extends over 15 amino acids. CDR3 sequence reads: CASSLTGFSYNEQFF. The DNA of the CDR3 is TGTGCCAGCAGCTTAACGGGGTTCTCCTACAATGAGCAGTTCTTC.

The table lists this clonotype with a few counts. The CDR3 sequence is CASGRGDTQYF. The CDR3 DNA follows: TGTGCCAGCGGGAGGGGGGATACGCAGTATTTT. This chain joins TRBV6-2 or TRBV6-3 and TRBJ2-3; tentative D call: TRBD2 (7 bases). The CDR3 extends over 11 amino acids. CDR1 and CDR2 (germline): MNHEY, SVGEGT. Trimming left V 8 bases short and J 6 bases short, with 9 bases between.

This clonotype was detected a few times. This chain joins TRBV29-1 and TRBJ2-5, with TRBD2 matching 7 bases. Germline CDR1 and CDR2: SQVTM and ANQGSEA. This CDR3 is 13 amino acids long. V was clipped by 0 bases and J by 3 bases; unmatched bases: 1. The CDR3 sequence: CSVEEGGKETQYF. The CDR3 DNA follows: TGCAGCGTTGAAGAGGGGGGGAAAGAGACCCAGTACTTC.

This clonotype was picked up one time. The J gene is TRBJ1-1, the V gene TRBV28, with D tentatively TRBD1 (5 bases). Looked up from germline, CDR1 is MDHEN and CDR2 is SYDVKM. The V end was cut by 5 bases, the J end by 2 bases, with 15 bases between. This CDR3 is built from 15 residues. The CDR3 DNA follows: TGTGCCAGCAGTCTCCGGGACGGGGTTAACACTGAAGCTTTCTTT. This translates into CASSLRDGVNTEAFF.

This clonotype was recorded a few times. The CDR3 DNA reads as TGCAGCGCGGAAGGGCTCGGGCTGAGGAATGAGCAGTTCTTC. Its protein is CSAEGLGLRNEQFF. The chain employs TRBV29-1 and TRBJ2-1; D is ambiguous. The CDR3 length is 14 residues. In germline, CDR1 is SQVTM, CDR2 ANQGSEA. Trimming took off 7 bases at V and 7 bases at J, with 20 bases between the two ends.

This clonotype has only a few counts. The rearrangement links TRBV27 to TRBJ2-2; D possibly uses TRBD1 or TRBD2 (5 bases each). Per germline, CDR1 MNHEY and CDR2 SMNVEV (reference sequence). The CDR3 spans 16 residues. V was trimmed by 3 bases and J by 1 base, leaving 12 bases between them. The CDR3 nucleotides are TGTGCCAGCAGTTTTCAGGGACCGCAGAACACCGGGGAGCTGTTTTTT. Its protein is CASSFQGPQNTGELFF.

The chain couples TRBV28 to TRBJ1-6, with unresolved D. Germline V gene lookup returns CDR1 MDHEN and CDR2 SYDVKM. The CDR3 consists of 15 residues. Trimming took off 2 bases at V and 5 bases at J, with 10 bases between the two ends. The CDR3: CASSLSPPNNSPLHF. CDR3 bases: TGTGCCAGCAGTTTAAGCCCACCTAATAATTCACCCCTCCACTTT.

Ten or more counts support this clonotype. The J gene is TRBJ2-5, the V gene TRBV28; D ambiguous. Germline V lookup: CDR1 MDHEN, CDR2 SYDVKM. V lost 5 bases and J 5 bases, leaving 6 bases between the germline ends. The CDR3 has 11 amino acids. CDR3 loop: CASSPRETQYF. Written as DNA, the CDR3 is TGTGCCAGCAGTCCTCGTGAGACCCAGTACTTC.

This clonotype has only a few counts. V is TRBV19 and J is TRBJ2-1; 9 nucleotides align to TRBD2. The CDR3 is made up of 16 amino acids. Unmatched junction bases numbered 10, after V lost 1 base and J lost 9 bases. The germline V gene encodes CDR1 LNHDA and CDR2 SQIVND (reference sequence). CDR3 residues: CASSIGAAGGPSEQFF. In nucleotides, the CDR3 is TGTGCCAGTAGTATAGGGGCGGCGGGAGGGCCTTCTGAGCAGTTCTTC.

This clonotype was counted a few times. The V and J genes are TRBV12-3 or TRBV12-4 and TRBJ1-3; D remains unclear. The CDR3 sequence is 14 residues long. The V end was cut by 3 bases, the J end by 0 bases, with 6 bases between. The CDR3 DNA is TGTGCCAGCAGTTTGGTGGTCTCTGGAAACACCATATATTTT. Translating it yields CASSLVVSGNTIYF.

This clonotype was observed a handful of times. The CDR3: CASSQGRLDYGYTF. The CDR3 DNA is TGTGCCAGCAGCCAAGGGAGGCTCGACTATGGCTACACCTTC. V is TRBV3-1 and J is TRBJ1-2; no clear D. The CDR3 sequence is 14 residues long. Trimming left V 1 base short and J 3 bases short, with 9 bases between. Germline V gives CDR1 LGHDT, CDR2 YNNKEL (reference sequence). Using reference TRBV3-1 and TRBJ1-2 for the parts outside the CDR3, the full variable domain is DTAVSQTPKYLVTQMGNDKSIKCEQNLGHDTMYWYKQDSKKFLKIMFSYNNKELIINETVPNRFSPKSPDKAHLNLHINSLELGDSAVYFCASSQGRLDYGYTFGSGTRLTVV.

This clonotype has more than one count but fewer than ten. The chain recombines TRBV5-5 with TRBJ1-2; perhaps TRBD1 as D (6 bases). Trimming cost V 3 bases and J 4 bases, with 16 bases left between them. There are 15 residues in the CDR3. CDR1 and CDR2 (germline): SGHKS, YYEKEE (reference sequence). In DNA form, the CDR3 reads TGTGCCAGCAGCTATACAGGGAACCTTGGCTATGGCTACACCTTC. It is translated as CASSYTGNLGYGYTF. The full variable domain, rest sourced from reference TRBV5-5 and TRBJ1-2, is DAGVTQSPTHLIKTRGQQVTLRCSPISGHKSVSWYQQVLGQGPQFIFQYYEKEERGRGNFPDRFSARQFPNYSSELNVNALLLGDSALYLCASSYTGNLGYGYTFGSGTRLTVV.

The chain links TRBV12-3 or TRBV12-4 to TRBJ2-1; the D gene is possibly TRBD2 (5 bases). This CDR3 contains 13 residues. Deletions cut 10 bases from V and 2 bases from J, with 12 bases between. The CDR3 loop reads CATRRNTYNEQFF. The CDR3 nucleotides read TGTGCCACAAGGAGGAACACCTACAATGAGCAGTTCTTC.

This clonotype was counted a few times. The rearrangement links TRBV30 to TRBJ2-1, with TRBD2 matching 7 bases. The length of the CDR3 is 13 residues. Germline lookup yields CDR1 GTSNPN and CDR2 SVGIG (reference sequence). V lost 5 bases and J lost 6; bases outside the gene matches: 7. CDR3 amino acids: CAWGRERRNEQFF. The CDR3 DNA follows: TGTGCCTGGGGGCGGGAGCGCCGCAATGAGCAGTTCTTC.

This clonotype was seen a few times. The CDR3 DNA reads TGTGCCAGCAGTCCCCTCAGGGCAGGGGGCCAGCAGACGCAGTATTTT. This sequence encodes CASSPLRAGGQQTQYF. The V call is TRBV27, the J call TRBJ2-3, with TRBD1 matching 8 bases. Trimming cost V 5 bases and J 9 bases; bases outside gene matches: 16. Germline V CDR1 and CDR2: MNHEY, SMNVEV (reference sequence). This CDR3 comprises 16 residues.

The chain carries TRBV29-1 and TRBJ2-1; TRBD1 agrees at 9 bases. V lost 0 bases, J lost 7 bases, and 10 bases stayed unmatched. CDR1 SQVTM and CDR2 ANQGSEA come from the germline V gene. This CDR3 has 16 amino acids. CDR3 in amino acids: CSVEEGRDRVTNEQFF. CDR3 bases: TGCAGCGTTGAAGAAGGTCGGGACAGGGTAACGAATGAGCAGTTCTTC.

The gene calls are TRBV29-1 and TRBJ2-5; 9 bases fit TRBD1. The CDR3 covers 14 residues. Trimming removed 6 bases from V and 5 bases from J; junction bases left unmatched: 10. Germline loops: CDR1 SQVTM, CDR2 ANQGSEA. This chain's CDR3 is CSVERQGDQETQYF. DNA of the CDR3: TGCAGCGTCGAGAGACAGGGGGATCAGGAGACCCAGTACTTC.

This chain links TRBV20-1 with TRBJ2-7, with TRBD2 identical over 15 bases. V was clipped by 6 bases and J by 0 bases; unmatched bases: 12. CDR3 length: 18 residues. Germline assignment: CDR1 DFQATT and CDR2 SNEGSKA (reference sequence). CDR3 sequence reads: CSAYRTSGRAGSSYEQYF. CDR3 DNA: TGCAGTGCCTACAGGACTAGCGGGAGGGCCGGGAGCTCCTACGAGCAGTACTTC.

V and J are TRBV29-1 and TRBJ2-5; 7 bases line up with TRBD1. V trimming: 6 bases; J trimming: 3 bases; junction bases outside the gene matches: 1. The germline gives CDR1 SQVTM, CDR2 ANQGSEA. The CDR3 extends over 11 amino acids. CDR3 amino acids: CSVGQEETQYF. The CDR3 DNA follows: TGCAGCGTCGGACAGGAAGAGACCCAGTACTTC.

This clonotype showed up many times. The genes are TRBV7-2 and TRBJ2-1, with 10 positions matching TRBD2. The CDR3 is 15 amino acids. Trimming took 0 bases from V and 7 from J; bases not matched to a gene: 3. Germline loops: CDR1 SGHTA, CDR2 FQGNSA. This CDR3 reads CASSLALAGVNEQFF. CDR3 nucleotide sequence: TGTGCCAGCAGCTTAGCCCTAGCGGGAGTGAATGAGCAGTTCTTC.

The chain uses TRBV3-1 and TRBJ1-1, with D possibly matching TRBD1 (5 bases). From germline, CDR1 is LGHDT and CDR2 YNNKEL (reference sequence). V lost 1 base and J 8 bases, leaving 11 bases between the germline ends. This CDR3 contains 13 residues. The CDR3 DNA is TGTGCCAGCAGCCAAGCCCAAAGGACAGAAGCTTTCTTT. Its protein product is CASSQAQRTEAFF.

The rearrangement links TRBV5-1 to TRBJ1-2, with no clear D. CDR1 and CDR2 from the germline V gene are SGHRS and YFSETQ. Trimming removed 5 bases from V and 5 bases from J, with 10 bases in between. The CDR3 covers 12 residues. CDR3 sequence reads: CASRGSGYGYTF. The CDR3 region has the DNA TGCGCCAGCAGGGGGAGCGGGTATGGCTACACCTTC.

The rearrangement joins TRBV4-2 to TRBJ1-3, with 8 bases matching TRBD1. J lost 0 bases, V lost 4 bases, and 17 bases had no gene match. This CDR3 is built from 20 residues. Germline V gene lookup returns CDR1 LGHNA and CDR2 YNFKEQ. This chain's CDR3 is CASSPTFGQGISSSGNTIYF. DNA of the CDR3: TGTGCCAGCAGCCCTACCTTCGGACAGGGCATTTCTAGCTCTGGAAACACCATATATTTT.

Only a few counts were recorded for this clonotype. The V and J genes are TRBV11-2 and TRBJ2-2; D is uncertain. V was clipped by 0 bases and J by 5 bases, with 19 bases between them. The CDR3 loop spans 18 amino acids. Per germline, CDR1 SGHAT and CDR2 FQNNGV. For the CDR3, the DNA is TGTGCCAGCAGCTTAGACGCGTATAGCACTGATAGGACCGGGGAGCTGTTTTTT. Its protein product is CASSLDAYSTDRTGELFF.